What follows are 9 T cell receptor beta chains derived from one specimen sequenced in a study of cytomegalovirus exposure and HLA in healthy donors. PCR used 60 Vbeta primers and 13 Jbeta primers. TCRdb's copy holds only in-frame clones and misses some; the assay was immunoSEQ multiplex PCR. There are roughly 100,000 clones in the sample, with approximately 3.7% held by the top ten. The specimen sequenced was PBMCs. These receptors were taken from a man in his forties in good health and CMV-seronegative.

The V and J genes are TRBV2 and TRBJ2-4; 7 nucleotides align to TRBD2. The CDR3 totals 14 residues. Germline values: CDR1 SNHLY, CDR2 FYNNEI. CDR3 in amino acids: CAGGSALAKNIQYF. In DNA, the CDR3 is TGTGCGGGGGGGTCAGCCTTAGCCAAAAACATTCAGTACTTC.

This chain's CDR3 is CASNLRQSNTEAFF. The CDR3 bases are TGTGCCAGCAACCTACGACAGTCGAACACTGAAGCTTTCTTT. The chain combines TRBV2 with TRBJ1-1; D is possibly TRBD1 (5 bases). This CDR3 spans 14 amino acids. Per the germline V gene, CDR1 is SNHLY and CDR2 is FYNNEI. With 7 bases removed from V and 1 base from J, the gap between germline ends came to 13 bases.

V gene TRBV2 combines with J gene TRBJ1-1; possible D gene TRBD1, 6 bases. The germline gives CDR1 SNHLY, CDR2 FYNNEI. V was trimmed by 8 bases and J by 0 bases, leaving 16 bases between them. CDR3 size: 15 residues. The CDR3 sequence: CASGQPPTMNTEAFF. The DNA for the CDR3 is TGTGCCAGCGGACAGCCACCAACCATGAACACTGAAGCTTTCTTT. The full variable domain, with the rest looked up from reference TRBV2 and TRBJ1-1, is EPEVTQTPSHQVTQMGQEVILRCVPISNHLYFYWYRQILGQKVEFLVSFYNNEISEKSEIFDDQFSVERPDGSNFTLKIRSTKLEDSAMYFCASGQPPTMNTEAFFGQGTRLTVV.

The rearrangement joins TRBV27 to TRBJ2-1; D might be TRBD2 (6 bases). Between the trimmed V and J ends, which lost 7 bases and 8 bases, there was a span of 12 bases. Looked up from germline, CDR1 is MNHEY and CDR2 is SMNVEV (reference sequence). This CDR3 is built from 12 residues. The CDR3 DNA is TGTGCCAGCAATGCCTGGGGGGATGAGCAGTTCTTC. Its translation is CASNAWGDEQFF.

The CDR3, as DNA: TGTGCCAGCAGCTCGGCGGTTAACTATGGCTACACCTTC. This encodes CASSSAVNYGYTF. V and J are TRBV5-8 and TRBJ1-2, with D unresolved. Germline V lookup: CDR1 SGHTS, CDR2 YDEGEE. This CDR3 has 13 residues. Trimming cost V 3 bases and J 1 base, with 7 bases left between them.

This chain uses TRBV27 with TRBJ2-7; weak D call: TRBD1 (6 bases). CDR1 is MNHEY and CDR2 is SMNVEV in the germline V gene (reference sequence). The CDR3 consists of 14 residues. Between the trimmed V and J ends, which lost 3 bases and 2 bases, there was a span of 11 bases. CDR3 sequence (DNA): TGTGCCAGCAGTTTCAGGACAGATGCCTACGAGCAGTACTTC. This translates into CASSFRTDAYEQYF.

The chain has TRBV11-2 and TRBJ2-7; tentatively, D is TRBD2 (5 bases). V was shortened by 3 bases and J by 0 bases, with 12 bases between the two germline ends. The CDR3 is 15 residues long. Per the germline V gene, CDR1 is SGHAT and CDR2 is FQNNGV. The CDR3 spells CASSLVSGISYEQYF. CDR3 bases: TGTGCCAGCAGCTTGGTTTCGGGGATCTCCTACGAGCAGTACTTC. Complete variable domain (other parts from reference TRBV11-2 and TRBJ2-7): EAGVAQSPRYKIIEKRQSVAFWCNPISGHATLYWYQQILGQGPKLLIQFQNNGVVDDSQLPKDRFSAERLKGVDSTLKIQPAKLEDSAVYLCASSLVSGISYEQYFGPGTRLTVT.

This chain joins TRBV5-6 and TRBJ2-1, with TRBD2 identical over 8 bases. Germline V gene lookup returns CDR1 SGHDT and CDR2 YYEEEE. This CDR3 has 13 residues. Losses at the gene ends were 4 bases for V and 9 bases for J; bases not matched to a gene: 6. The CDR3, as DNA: TGTGCCAGCAGCCCATGGACTAGCCTTGAGCAGTTCTTC. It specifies CASSPWTSLEQFF.

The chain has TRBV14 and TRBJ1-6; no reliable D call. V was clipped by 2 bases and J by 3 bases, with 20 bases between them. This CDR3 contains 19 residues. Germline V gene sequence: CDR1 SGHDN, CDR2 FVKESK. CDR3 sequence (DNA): TGTGCCAGCAGCCAAAGGTGGAGCATCCCGGGGTTCTATAATTCACCCCTCCACTTT. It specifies CASSQRWSIPGFYNSPLHF.